Shown below are 28 T cell receptor beta chains from a single sample sequenced in a study of CD8+CD57+ T cells in acquired aplastic anemia. The TCR beta profiling, which covered VDJ combination and CDR3 sequence, was carried out using genomic DNA as the template. TCRdb redid the calling of the reads with MiXCR, one entry per CDR3 protein. The repertoire holds 200,000 to 250,000 distinct CDR3 sequences, with roughly 35% as singletons. Input material: sorted CD4+, CD8+, or CD8+CD57+ T cells (not recorded which) from PBMCs. The receptors here all came from a human donor in good health, serving as a control.

J is TRBJ2-7 and V is TRBV15; D is tentatively TRBD1 or TRBD2 (6 bases each). Per germline, CDR1 LNHNV and CDR2 YYDKDF (reference sequence). CDR3 length: 16 residues. V was trimmed by 1 base and J by 5 bases, leaving 18 bases between them. The CDR3 bases are TGTGCCACCAGCAGAGGGGGGCATGGGGGGCGAAACGAGCAGTACTTC. As protein: CATSRGGHGGRNEQYF.

This clonotype was observed once. The J gene is TRBJ2-5, the V gene TRBV10-3, with 12 bases aligning to TRBD2. Trimming took 6 bases from V and 5 from J; bases not matched to a gene: 10. Germline V gene sequence: CDR1 ENHRY, CDR2 SYGVKD. The CDR3 runs 16 residues. CDR3 in amino acids: CAIRATLGLAGETQYF. The CDR3 DNA reads TGTGCCATCAGGGCTACATTAGGACTAGCGGGGGAGACCCAGTACTTC.

This clonotype occurred a few times. The rearrangement uses TRBV15 and TRBJ2-1; 8 bases line up with TRBD2. The CDR3 contains 16 residues. Germline V gene lookup returns CDR1 LNHNV and CDR2 YYDKDF (reference sequence). Trimming at V came to 1 base and at J to 3 bases, leaving 5 bases not matched to a gene. The CDR3 sequence: CATSRGSAGGYNEQFF. The CDR3 region has the DNA TGTGCCACCAGCAGAGGGTCGGCGGGGGGCTACAATGAGCAGTTCTTC.

This clonotype was counted at least ten times. The chain has TRBV11-3 and TRBJ2-7; either TRBD1 or TRBD2 may supply D (6 bases each). Germline V gives CDR1 SGHNT, CDR2 YENEEA. The CDR3 is 14 residues long. The ends were cut back, 6 bases at V and 2 bases at J, with 14 bases in the middle. The DNA of the CDR3 is TGTGCCAGCAGGACAGGCGGGATTACCTACGAGCAGTACTTC. Encoded protein: CASRTGGITYEQYF.

This chain links TRBV9 with TRBJ1-1; 8 bases are shared with TRBD1. The CDR3 spans 17 residues. CDR1 and CDR2 (germline): SGDLS, YYNGEE. V dropped 0 bases and J dropped 4; count of bases not matched to a gene: 11. The CDR3 is CASSVDFTGGKSTEAFF. The CDR3 nucleotides read TGTGCCAGCAGCGTAGATTTTACAGGGGGTAAGAGCACTGAAGCTTTCTTT. The complete variable domain, with remaining parts taken from reference TRBV9 and TRBJ1-1, reads DSGVTQTPKHLITATGQRVTLRCSPRSGDLSVYWYQQSLDQGLQFLIQYYNGEERAKGNILERFSAQQFPDLHSELNLSSLELGDSALYFCASSVDFTGGKSTEAFFGQGTRLTVV.

As concerns this clonotype: One end of the junction varies from germline; a read error may be responsible. This chain uses TRBV10-3 with TRBJ2-1, with a tentative D call TRBD2 (5 bases). Germline CDR1 reads ENHRY; CDR2 reads SYGVKD. This CDR3 region has 18 residues. The CDR3 loop is CASSGNTGFLGSYNEQFF. The CDR3 DNA sequence: TGTGCCAGCAGTGGAAACACGGGATTCTTGGGCTCCTACAATGAGCAGTTCTTC.

This clonotype appeared a few times. This sequence joins TRBV3-1 and TRBJ2-3; possible D gene TRBD1, 6 bases. Per germline, CDR1 LGHDT and CDR2 YNNKEL (reference sequence). This CDR3 comprises 15 residues. The ends were cut back, 10 bases at V and 1 base at J, with 18 bases in the middle. The CDR3 spells CATSTTGYRTDTQYF. In DNA form, the CDR3 reads TGTGCCACCTCAACCACAGGGTACCGCACAGATACGCAGTATTTT.

Worth noting for this clonotype: This clone may be a read error of a much larger clone one base away. The V gene is TRBV29-1, the J gene TRBJ1-3; D may be TRBD1 (5 bases). This CDR3 is built from 13 residues. Germline V gene data show CDR1 as SQVTM and CDR2 as ANQGSEA. For the CDR3, the DNA is TGCAGCGCCGCTCGGGACGTAGGAAGCACCATATATTTT. Its protein is CSAARDVGSTIYF.

This clonotype was detected only a few times. The chain combines TRBV20-1 with TRBJ2-1; 8 bases map to TRBD2. V was pared by 5 bases and J by 8 bases, with 14 bases of the junction left unmatched. Germline V CDR1 and CDR2: DFQATT, SNEGSKA (reference sequence). This CDR3 region has 15 residues. The CDR3 region has the DNA TGCAGTGCTCTACATTTAGCGGGGAGTAGGGATGAGCAGTTCTTC. Translating it yields CSALHLAGSRDEQFF.

The rearrangement joins TRBV4-1 to TRBJ2-7; the match to TRBD1 covers 9 bases. J gave up 3 bases and V 3 bases, and 6 bases lay outside the gene matches. Germline CDR1 MGHRA, CDR2 YSYEKL. The CDR3 length is 15 residues. CDR3 in amino acids: CASSHLGTGNYEQYF. CDR3 in DNA: TGCGCCAGCAGCCACCTTGGGACAGGGAACTACGAGCAGTACTTC.

This clonotype came up a few times. CDR3 DNA sequence: TGCAGCGTGTCGGGACCCGATCCCTACGAGCAGTACTTC. This translates into CSVSGPDPYEQYF. The rearrangement links TRBV29-1 to TRBJ2-7; possibly TRBD1 or TRBD2 for D (5 bases each). Between the trimmed V and J ends, which lost 6 bases and 2 bases, there was a span of 14 bases. The CDR3 is 13 residues long. Germline V CDR1 and CDR2: SQVTM, ANQGSEA.

This clonotype was seen repeatedly, ten times or more. The CDR3 bases are TGTGCCAGCAGCCCCTCCACAGGGACCCGTTACGAGCAGTACTTC. This sequence encodes CASSPSTGTRYEQYF. The chain combines TRBV7-2 with TRBJ2-7; D may be TRBD1 (6 bases). Germline V gives CDR1 SGHTA, CDR2 FQGNSA. V was pared by 5 bases and J by 4 bases, with 18 bases between. This CDR3 is built from 15 residues.

This clonotype was counted many times. The V and J genes are TRBV20-1 and TRBJ2-7; no definite D call. From germline, CDR1 is DFQATT and CDR2 SNEGSKA (reference sequence). CDR3 length: 13 amino acids. The V and J ends lost 6 bases and 3 bases respectively, with 15 bases between them. CDR3 region: CSAEGLPNYEQYF. The CDR3 DNA is TGCAGTGCCGAAGGGCTGCCCAACTACGAGCAGTACTTC.

The chain employs TRBV6-5 and TRBJ2-5; 12 bases fit TRBD2. Germline CDR1 is MNHEY and CDR2 is SVGAGI. This CDR3 contains 16 residues. The trim removed 4 bases at V and 5 bases at J, leaving 8 bases unmatched. CDR3 coding DNA: TGTGCCAGCAGTTCGACTAGCGGACTAGCGGGGGAGACCCAGTACTTC. Translated: CASSSTSGLAGETQYF.

This clonotype has ten or more counts. The chain uses TRBV6-1 and TRBJ2-1; no firm D call. Per germline, CDR1 MNHNS and CDR2 SASEGT. Trimming pared 7 bases from V and 4 bases from J, leaving 5 bases between. This CDR3 has 11 amino acids. CDR3 sequence: CASTSYNEQFF. The CDR3 region has the DNA TGTGCCAGCACCAGTTACAATGAGCAGTTCTTC.

The CDR3 DNA is TGTGCCAGCAGAGAGGGGCGGGCCTACGAGCAGTACGTC. It is translated as CASREGRAYEQYV. The rearrangement joins TRBV2 to TRBJ2-7; either TRBD1 or TRBD2 may fit D (5 bases each). CDR1 SNHLY and CDR2 FYNNEI come from the germline V gene. The CDR3 is made up of 13 amino acids. Trimming took off 6 bases at V and 2 bases at J, with 11 bases between the two ends.

The chain combines TRBV5-1 with TRBJ1-1; 8 positions match TRBD1. The CDR3 runs 18 residues. Trimming removed 0 bases from V and 0 bases from J; junction bases left unmatched: 10. Germline CDR1 and CDR2: SGHRS and YFSETQ. The CDR3 loop is CASSLGLGTGLLNTEAFF. DNA for the CDR3: TGCGCCAGCAGCTTGGGGTTGGGGACAGGACTCTTGAACACTGAAGCTTTCTTT. The entire variable domain, with the rest obtained from reference TRBV5-1 and TRBJ1-1, is as follows: KAGVTQTPRYLIKTRGQQVTLSCSPISGHRSVSWYQQTPGQGLQFLFEYFSETQRNKGNFPGRFSGRQFSNSRSEMNVSTLELGDSALYLCASSLGLGTGLLNTEAFFGQGTRLTVV.

The rearrangement uses TRBV4-1 and TRBJ2-7, with D perhaps matching TRBD1 (6 bases). Per germline, CDR1 MGHRA and CDR2 YSYEKL. Between the trimmed V and J ends, which lost 6 bases and 7 bases, there was a span of 22 bases. The CDR3 length is 15 residues. The CDR3: CASRPTSGVYREQYF. The CDR3 nucleotides are TGCGCCAGCAGACCCACTTCAGGGGTTTACAGAGAGCAGTACTTC.

The rearrangement joins TRBV10-3 to TRBJ2-1; D gene uncertain. Trimming removed 6 bases at V and 6 bases at J, with 12 bases between. Germline CDR1 ENHRY, CDR2 SYGVKD. This CDR3 is built from 13 residues. The CDR3 here is CAISEEVLNEQFF. CDR3 DNA sequence: TGTGCCATCAGCGAAGAGGTGCTCAATGAGCAGTTCTTC.

V and J are TRBV4-2 and TRBJ1-2; a possible D gene is TRBD1 (5 bases). This CDR3 region has 16 residues. With 3 bases removed from V and 12 bases from J, the gap between germline ends came to 26 bases. Looked up from germline, CDR1 is LGHNA and CDR2 is YNFKEQ. The DNA of the CDR3 is TGTGCCAGCAGCCAGGCGGGATTGGGACCGAACTATAGCCACACCTTC. This gives the protein CASSQAGLGPNYSHTF.

J is TRBJ2-7 and V is TRBV5-8; 9 bases align to TRBD2. The CDR3 length is 15 residues. Per germline, CDR1 SGHTS and CDR2 YDEGEE. V was pared by 2 bases and J by 6 bases, with 9 bases of the junction left unmatched. This CDR3 is CASSFVAGAALEQYF. In DNA, the CDR3 is TGTGCCAGCAGCTTCGTAGCGGGAGCAGCCCTCGAGCAGTACTTC.

The chain has TRBV5-8 and TRBJ1-5, with TRBD1 as a possible D gene (6 bases). V was clipped by 1 base and J by 6 bases, with 14 bases between them. The CDR3 totals 15 residues. Germline assignment: CDR1 SGHTS and CDR2 YDEGEE. This CDR3 is CASSLYAGAGQPQHF. In DNA form, the CDR3 reads TGTGCCAGCAGCTTGTATGCAGGGGCCGGTCAGCCCCAGCATTTT.

The genes are TRBV14 and TRBJ2-1; perhaps TRBD2 as D (7 bases). Trimming removed 3 bases at V and 0 bases at J, with 24 bases between. Looked up from germline, CDR1 is SGHDN and CDR2 is FVKESK. The CDR3 consists of 20 residues. The CDR3 nucleotides read TGTGCCAGCAGCCAGATGTCGGGGGGCCGGCTAGCGGACTCCTACAATGAGCAGTTCTTC. Its translation is CASSQMSGGRLADSYNEQFF.

In this sample, this clonotype turned up many times. The gene calls are TRBV19 and TRBJ2-7; 10 nucleotides line up with TRBD2. Germline lookup yields CDR1 LNHDA and CDR2 SQIVND (reference sequence). With 9 bases clipped from V and 2 bases from J, the junction kept 10 bases outside the gene matches. There are 15 residues in the CDR3. The CDR3 DNA reads as TGTGCCAGCCGACTAGAGCGGGAGGGCCCCTACGAGCAGTACTTC. Amino acid sequence: CASRLEREGPYEQYF.

In regard to this clonotype: A much larger clone lies a single base off, so this may be a read error. The V gene is TRBV12-3 or TRBV12-4, the J gene TRBJ2-1, with 8 bases that match TRBD2. CDR3 size: 17 residues. CDR3 region: CASSNHGPGLESSEQLF. The CDR3, as DNA: TGTGCCAGCAGCAACCACGGACCGGGACTAGAATCGAGTGAGCAGCTCTTC.

In this sample, this clonotype turned up many times. Written as DNA, the CDR3 is TGTGCCAGTACCTACTCGGGAGCCCCGTTCGATGAGCAGTTCTTC. It is translated as CASTYSGAPFDEQFF. The V gene is TRBV19, the J gene TRBJ2-1, with a possible D match to TRBD2 (6 bases). Trimming left V 7 bases short and J 8 bases short, with 21 bases between. CDR1 is LNHDA, CDR2 SQIVND, per germline (reference sequence). The CDR3 is made up of 15 amino acids.

The table lists this clonotype with many counts. The rearrangement uses TRBV20-1 and TRBJ1-2, with 8 bases lining up with TRBD1. The CDR3 consists of 12 residues. With V trimmed by 7 bases and J by 7 bases, 8 bases remained unmatched. Germline CDR1 and CDR2: DFQATT and SNEGSKA (reference sequence). CDR3 bases: TGCAGTGTGATTCAGGGGGCGAGTGGCTACACCTTC. Its translation: CSVIQGASGYTF.

V and J are TRBV27 and TRBJ2-2; D is unclear. Germline values: CDR1 MNHEY, CDR2 SMNVEV (reference sequence). CDR3 length equals 15 residues. V lost 6 bases, J lost 0 bases, and 11 bases lay in between. CDR3 residues: CASRTGPSNTGELFF. As DNA, the CDR3 is TGTGCCAGCAGAACCGGGCCCTCGAACACCGGGGAGCTGTTTTTT.